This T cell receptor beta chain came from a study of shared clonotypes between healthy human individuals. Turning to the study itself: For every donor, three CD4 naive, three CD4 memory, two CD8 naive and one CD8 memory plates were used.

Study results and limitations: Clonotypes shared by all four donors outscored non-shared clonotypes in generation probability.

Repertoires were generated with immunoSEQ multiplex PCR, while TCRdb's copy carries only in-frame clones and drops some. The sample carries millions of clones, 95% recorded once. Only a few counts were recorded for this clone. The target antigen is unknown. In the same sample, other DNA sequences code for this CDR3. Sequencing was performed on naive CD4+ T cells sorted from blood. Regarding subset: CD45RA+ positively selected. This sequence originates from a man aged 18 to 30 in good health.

CDR3 loop: CASSLGDTQYF. In DNA, the CDR3 is TGCGCCAGCAGCTTAGGAGATACGCAGTATTTT. The chain combines TRBV5-1 with TRBJ2-3; the D is unclear. V lost 2 bases and J 5 bases, leaving 3 bases between the germline ends. There are 11 residues in the CDR3. CDR1 and CDR2 from the germline V gene are SGHRS and YFSETQ.